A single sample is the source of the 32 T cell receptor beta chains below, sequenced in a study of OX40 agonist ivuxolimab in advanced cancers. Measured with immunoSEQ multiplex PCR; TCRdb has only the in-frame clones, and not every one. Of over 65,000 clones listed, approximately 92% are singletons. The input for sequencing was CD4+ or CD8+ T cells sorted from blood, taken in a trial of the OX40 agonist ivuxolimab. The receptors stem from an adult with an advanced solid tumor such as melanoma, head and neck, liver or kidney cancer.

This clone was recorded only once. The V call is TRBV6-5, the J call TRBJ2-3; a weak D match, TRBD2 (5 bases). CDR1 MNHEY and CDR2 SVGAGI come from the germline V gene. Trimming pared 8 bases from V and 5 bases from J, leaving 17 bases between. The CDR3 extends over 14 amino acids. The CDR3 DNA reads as TGTGCCAGCTCTGAGGGCCTTTTGAAAGATACGCAGTATTTT. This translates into CASSEGLLKDTQYF.

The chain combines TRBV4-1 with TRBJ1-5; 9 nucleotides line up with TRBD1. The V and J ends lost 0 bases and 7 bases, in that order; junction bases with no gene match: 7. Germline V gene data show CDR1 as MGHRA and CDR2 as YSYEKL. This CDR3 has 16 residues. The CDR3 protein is CASSQEPGQGVQPQHF. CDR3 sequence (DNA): TGCGCCAGCAGCCAAGAGCCGGGACAGGGCGTACAGCCCCAGCATTTT.

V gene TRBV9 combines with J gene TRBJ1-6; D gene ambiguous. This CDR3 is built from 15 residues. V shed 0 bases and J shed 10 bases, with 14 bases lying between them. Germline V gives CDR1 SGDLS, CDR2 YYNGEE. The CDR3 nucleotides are TGTGCCAGCAGCGTAGGGCCTGATGGGGAATCACCCCTCCACTTT. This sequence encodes CASSVGPDGESPLHF.

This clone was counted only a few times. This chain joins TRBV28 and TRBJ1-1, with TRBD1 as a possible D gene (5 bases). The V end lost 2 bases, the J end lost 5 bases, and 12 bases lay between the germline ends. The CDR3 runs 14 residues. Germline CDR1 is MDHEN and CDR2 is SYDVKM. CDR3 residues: CASSLRGGRTEAFF. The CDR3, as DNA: TGTGCCAGCAGTTTAAGGGGAGGGCGGACTGAAGCTTTCTTT.

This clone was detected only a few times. CDR3 loop: CASSLKSGSNEQFF. The CDR3 coding sequence is TGTGCCAGCAGCTTGAAAAGCGGGAGCAATGAGCAGTTCTTC. V and J are TRBV5-4 and TRBJ2-1; 8 bases fit TRBD2. Germline V gene data show CDR1 as SGHNT and CDR2 as YYREEE (reference sequence). The CDR3 runs to 14 residues. The V gene end was trimmed by 1 base and the J gene end by 6 bases; junction bases not matched to a gene: 3.

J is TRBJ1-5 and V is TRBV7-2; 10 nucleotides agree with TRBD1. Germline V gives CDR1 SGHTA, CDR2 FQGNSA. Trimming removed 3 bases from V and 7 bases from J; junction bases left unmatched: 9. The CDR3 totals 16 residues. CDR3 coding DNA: TGTGCCAGCAGCTTGGCCGGGACAGGGGTGTACCAGCCCCAGCATTTT. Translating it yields CASSLAGTGVYQPQHF.

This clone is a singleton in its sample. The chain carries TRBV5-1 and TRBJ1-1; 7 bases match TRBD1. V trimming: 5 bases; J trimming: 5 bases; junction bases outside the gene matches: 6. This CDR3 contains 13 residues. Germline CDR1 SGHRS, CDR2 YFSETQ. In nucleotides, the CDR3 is TGCGCCAGCAGTCAACAGGGGTATACTGAAGCTTTCTTT. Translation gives CASSQQGYTEAFF.

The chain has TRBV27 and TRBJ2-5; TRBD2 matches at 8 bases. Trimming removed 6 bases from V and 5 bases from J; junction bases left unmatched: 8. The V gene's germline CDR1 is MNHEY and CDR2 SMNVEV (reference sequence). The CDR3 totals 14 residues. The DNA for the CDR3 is TGTGCCAGCAGGCGGACTAGCATCGCGGAGACCCAGTACTTC. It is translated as CASRRTSIAETQYF.

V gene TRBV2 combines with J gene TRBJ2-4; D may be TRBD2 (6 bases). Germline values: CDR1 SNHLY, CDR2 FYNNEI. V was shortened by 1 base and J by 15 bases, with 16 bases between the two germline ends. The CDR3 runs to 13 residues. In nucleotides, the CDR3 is TGTGCCAGCAGTGAAGAGAGACTAGGGACGTGGTACTTC. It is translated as CASSEERLGTWYF.

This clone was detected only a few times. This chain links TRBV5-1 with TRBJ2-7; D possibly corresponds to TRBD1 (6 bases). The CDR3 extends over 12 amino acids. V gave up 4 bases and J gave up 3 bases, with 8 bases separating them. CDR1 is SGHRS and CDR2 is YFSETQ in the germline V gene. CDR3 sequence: CASSEGHYEQYF. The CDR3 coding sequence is TGCGCCAGCAGCGAGGGACACTACGAGCAGTACTTC.

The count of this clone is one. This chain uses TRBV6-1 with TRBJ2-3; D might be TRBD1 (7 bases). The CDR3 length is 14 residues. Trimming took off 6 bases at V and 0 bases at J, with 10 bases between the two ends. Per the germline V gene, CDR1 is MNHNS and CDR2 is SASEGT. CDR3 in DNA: TGTGCCAGCAGCAGGGGGGTGAGCACAGATACGCAGTATTTT. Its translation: CASSRGVSTDTQYF.

The CDR3 is CASSLTSGQDTQYF. CDR3 DNA: TGCGCCAGCAGCTTGACTAGCGGTCAAGATACGCAGTATTTT. The chain joins TRBV5-1 to TRBJ2-3; 8 bases are shared with TRBD2. The J segment lost 5 bases and the V segment lost 1 base, leaving 3 bases of the junction unmatched. Germline lookup yields CDR1 SGHRS and CDR2 YFSETQ. This CDR3 spans 14 amino acids.

The CDR3 loop is CASSMGAWQPQHF. CDR3 DNA sequence: TGTGCCAGTAGTATGGGGGCCTGGCAGCCCCAGCATTTT. The chain carries TRBV19 and TRBJ1-5; the D gene is possibly TRBD1 (6 bases). The V gene lost 3 bases and the J gene lost 7 bases, with 10 bases spanning the gap. The CDR3 is 13 amino acids. The germline V gene encodes CDR1 LNHDA and CDR2 SQIVND (reference sequence).

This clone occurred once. This CDR3 is CASRATDNTYNEQFF. In DNA form, the CDR3 reads TGTGCCAGCAGGGCCACGGACAACACCTACAATGAGCAGTTCTTC. The genes are TRBV6-6 and TRBJ2-1; tentative D call: TRBD1 (5 bases). The V end lost 6 bases, the J end lost 2 bases, and 14 bases lay between the germline ends. Looked up from germline, CDR1 is MNHNY and CDR2 is SVGAGI (reference sequence). There are 15 residues in the CDR3.

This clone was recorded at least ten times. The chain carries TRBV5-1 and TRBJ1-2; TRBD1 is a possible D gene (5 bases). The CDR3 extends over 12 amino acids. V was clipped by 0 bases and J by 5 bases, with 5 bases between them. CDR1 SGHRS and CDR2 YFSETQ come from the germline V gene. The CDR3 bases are TGCGCCAGCAGCTTGGGACAGTATGGCTACACCTTC. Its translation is CASSLGQYGYTF.

The DNA for the CDR3 is TGTGCCAGTAGGGGCAGGGCTGGGAACCCCAATGAGCAGTTCTTC. Protein sequence: CASRGRAGNPNEQFF. This sequence joins TRBV19 and TRBJ2-1; possibly TRBD1 for D (5 bases). Trimming took 6 bases from V and 6 from J, leaving 18 bases between them. Germline CDR1 and CDR2: LNHDA and SQIVND (reference sequence). CDR3 size: 15 residues.

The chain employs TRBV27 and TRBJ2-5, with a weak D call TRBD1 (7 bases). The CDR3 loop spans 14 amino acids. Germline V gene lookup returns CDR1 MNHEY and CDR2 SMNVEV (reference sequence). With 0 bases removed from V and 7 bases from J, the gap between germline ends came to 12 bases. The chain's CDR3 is CASSLSLQGGTQYF. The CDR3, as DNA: TGTGCCAGCAGTTTATCCCTTCAGGGGGGGACCCAGTACTTC.

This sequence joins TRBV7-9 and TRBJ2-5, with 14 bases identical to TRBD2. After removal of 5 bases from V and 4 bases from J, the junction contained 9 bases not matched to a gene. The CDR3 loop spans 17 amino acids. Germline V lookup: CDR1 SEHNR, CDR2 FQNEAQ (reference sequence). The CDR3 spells CASSVRLAGGSGETQYF. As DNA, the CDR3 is TGTGCCAGCAGCGTCAGACTAGCGGGGGGGTCAGGAGAGACCCAGTACTTC.

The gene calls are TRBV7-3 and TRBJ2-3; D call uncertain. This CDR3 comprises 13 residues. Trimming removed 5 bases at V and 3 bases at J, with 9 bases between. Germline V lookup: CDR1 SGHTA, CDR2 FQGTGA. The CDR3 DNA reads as TGTGCCAGCAGCCTCATGAAAACAGATACGCAGTATTTT. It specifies CASSLMKTDTQYF.

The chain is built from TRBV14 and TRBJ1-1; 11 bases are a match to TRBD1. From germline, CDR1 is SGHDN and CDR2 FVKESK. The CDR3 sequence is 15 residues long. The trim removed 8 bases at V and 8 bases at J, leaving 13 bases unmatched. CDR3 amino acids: CASARDRGRLREAFF. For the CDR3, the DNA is TGTGCCAGCGCCCGGGACAGGGGGAGATTGAGGGAAGCTTTCTTT.

The CDR3: CASGDRGPDTQYF. Here the CDR3 DNA reads TGTGCCAGTGGGGACAGGGGTCCAGATACGCAGTATTTT. This sequence joins TRBV19 and TRBJ2-3; the match to TRBD1 covers 10 bases. V was pared by 8 bases and J by 4 bases, with 3 bases of the junction left unmatched. The CDR3 covers 13 residues. Germline V gene data show CDR1 as LNHDA and CDR2 as SQIVND (reference sequence).

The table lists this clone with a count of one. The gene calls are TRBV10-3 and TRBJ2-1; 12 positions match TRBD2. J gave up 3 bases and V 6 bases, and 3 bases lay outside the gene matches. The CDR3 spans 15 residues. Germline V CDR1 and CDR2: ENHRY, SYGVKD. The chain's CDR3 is CAIRRTSGDYNEQFF. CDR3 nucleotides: TGTGCCATCAGGCGGACTAGCGGGGACTACAATGAGCAGTTCTTC.

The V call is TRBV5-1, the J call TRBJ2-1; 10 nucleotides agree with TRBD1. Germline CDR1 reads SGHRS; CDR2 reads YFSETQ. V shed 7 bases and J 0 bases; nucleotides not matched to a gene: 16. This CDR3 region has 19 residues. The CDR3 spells CASYLGQGFPRSSYNEQFF. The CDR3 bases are TGCGCCAGCTACTTGGGACAGGGGTTTCCCCGGAGCTCCTACAATGAGCAGTTCTTC.

CDR3 DNA: TGTGCCAGCACCCAGATGGATCAGCCCCAGCATTTT. As protein: CASTQMDQPQHF. V is TRBV28 and J is TRBJ1-5; D remains unclear. Germline lookup yields CDR1 MDHEN and CDR2 SYDVKM. V lost 7 bases and J lost 5, with 9 bases in between. The CDR3 has 12 amino acids.

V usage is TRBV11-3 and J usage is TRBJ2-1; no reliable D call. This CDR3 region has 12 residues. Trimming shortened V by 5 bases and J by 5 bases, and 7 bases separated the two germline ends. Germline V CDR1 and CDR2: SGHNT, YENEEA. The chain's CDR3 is CASSIRHNEQFF. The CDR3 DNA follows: TGTGCCAGCAGCATAAGACACAATGAGCAGTTCTTC.

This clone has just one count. CDR3 in DNA: TGTGCCAGCAGCTTAAGAGCCTCTCTAACTTTTAGCACAGATACGCAGTATTTT. Translation: CASSLRASLTFSTDTQYF. V is TRBV7-2 and J is TRBJ2-3; D gene ambiguous. Trimming removed 2 bases at V and 0 bases at J, with 18 bases between. The CDR3 totals 18 residues. Germline CDR1 is SGHTA and CDR2 is FQGNSA.

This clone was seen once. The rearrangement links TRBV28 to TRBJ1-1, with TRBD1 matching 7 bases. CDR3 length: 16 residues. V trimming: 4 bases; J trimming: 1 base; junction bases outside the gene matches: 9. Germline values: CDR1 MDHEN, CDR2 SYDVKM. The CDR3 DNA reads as TGTGCCAGCAGTTCCTCTCCGGGACAGACGAACACTGAAGCTTTCTTT. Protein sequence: CASSSSPGQTNTEAFF. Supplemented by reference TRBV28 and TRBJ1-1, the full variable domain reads DVKVTQSSRYLVKRTGEKVFLECVQDMDHENMFWYRQDPGLGLRLIYFSYDVKMKEKGDIPEGYSVSREKKERFSLILESASTNQTSMYLCASSSSPGQTNTEAFFGQGTRLTVV.

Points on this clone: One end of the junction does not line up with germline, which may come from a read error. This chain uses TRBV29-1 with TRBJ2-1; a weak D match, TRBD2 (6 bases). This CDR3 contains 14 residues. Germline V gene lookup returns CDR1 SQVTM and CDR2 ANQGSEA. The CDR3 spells CSGEWRGSGNEQFF. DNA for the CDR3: TGCAGCGGTGAATGGCGGGGTAGCGGCAATGAGCAGTTCTTC.

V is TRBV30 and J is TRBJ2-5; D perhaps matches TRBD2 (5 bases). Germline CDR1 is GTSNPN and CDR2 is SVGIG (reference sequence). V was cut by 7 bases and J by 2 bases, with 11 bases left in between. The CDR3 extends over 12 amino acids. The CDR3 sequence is CASSRGQETQYF. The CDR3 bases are TGTGCCTCTAGCCGAGGTCAAGAGACCCAGTACTTC.

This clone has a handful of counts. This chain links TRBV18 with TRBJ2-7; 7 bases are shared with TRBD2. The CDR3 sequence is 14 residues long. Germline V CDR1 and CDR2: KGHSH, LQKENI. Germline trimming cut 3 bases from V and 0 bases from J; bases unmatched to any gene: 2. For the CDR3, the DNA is TGTGCCAGCTCACCCAGCGGGGTCTCCTACGAGCAGTACTTC. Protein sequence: CASSPSGVSYEQYF. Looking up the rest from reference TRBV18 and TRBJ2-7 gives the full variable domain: NAGVMQNPRHLVRRRGQEARLRCSPMKGHSHVYWYRQLPEEGLKFMVYLQKENIIDESGMPKERFSAEFPKEGPSILRIQQVVRGDSAAYFCASSPSGVSYEQYFGPGTRLTVT.

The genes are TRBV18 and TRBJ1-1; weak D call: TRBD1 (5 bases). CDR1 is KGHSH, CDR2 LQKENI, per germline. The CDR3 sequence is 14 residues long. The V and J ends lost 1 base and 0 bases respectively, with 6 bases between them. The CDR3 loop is CASSPRQLNTEAFF. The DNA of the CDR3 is TGTGCCAGCTCACCACGACAGTTGAACACTGAAGCTTTCTTT. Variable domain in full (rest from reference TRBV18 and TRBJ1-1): NAGVMQNPRHLVRRRGQEARLRCSPMKGHSHVYWYRQLPEEGLKFMVYLQKENIIDESGMPKERFSAEFPKEGPSILRIQQVVRGDSAAYFCASSPRQLNTEAFFGQGTRLTVV.

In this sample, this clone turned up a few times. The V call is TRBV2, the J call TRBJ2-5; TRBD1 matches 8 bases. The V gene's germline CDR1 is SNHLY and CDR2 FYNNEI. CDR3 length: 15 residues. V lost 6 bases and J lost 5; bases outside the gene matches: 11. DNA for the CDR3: TGTGCCAGCAGACCCAGTCGGACAGGGAGGGAGACCCAGTACTTC. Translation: CASRPSRTGRETQYF.